The 11 T cell receptor beta chains in this list originate from one sample, sequenced in a study of PD-1 blockade in classical Hodgkin lymphoma (dated by TCRdb to the early 2020s). Reading the label with the study, this specimen's time point is: cycle 1 day 1 (C1D1), immediately before nivolumab initiation. Relapse after autologous stem cell transplantation had occurred in all trial patients, and cohorts A, B and C were distinguished by prior brentuximab vedotin exposure. The library came from the immunoSEQ multiplex PCR assay. TCRdb retrieved this table from immuneACCESS and kept in-frame rearrangements only. Not all clones are present; in checked studies, unresolved V genes account for under half, and no reason is known for the remainder. This sample holds just over 60,000 clones; approximately 89% were observed only once. The top ten hold approximately 13% of the sample. The specimen was peripheral blood mononuclear cells (PBMCs), collected at baseline. These receptors came from a human donor with classical Hodgkin lymphoma.

V gene TRBV6-4 combines with J gene TRBJ2-2; D call uncertain. Germline-derived CDR1 and CDR2 are MRHNA and SNTAGT. The V and J ends lost 2 bases and 7 bases respectively, with 8 bases between them. The CDR3 is 13 residues long. CDR3 DNA sequence: TGTGCCAGCAGTGACCGCTGGGGCGGGGAGCTGTTTTTT. Residues: CASSDRWGGELFF.

V gene TRBV7-2 combines with J gene TRBJ2-7; D is ambiguous. Germline CDR1 SGHTA, CDR2 FQGNSA. V dropped 3 bases and J dropped 0 bases, with 6 bases sitting between them. CDR3 length: 13 residues. The CDR3 DNA sequence: TGTGCCAGCAGCTTTGTGAGCTCCTACGAGCAGTACTTC. Protein product: CASSFVSSYEQYF.

V usage is TRBV5-1 and J usage is TRBJ2-7, with D possibly being TRBD2 (7 bases). Between the trimmed V and J ends, which lost 0 bases and 7 bases, there was a span of 20 bases. The V gene's germline CDR1 is SGHRS and CDR2 YFSETQ. The length of the CDR3 is 16 residues. CDR3 sequence: CASSLEEGGFPPEQYF. In DNA, the CDR3 is TGCGCCAGCAGCTTGGAGGAGGGGGGGTTCCCTCCGGAGCAGTACTTC.

This clone was recorded once. CDR3 amino acids: CASSLGSAGNTEAFF. In nucleotides, the CDR3 is TGTGCCAGCAGCTTAGGGTCCGCTGGGAACACTGAAGCTTTCTTT. The chain is built from TRBV7-2 and TRBJ1-1; no reliable D call. The CDR3 length is 15 residues. V was clipped by 1 base and J by 1 base, with 10 bases between them. Germline CDR1 SGHTA, CDR2 FQGNSA.

This clone has a handful of counts. V is TRBV6-4 and J is TRBJ2-5, with TRBD2 matching 10 bases. The V segment lost 6 bases and the J segment 5 bases; nucleotides outside the gene matches: 9. Germline V gives CDR1 MRHNA, CDR2 SNTAGT. The CDR3 sequence is 15 residues long. CDR3 coding DNA: TGTGCCAGCAGCCGCAGCGGGGGGGAGTTCGAGACCCAGTACTTC. Translating gives CASSRSGGEFETQYF.

This sequence joins TRBV7-9 and TRBJ1-4, with TRBD1 as a possible D gene (5 bases). V lost 0 bases, J lost 3 bases, and 11 bases lay in between. Germline-derived CDR1 and CDR2 are SEHNR and FQNEAQ (reference sequence). The CDR3 consists of 16 residues. CDR3 bases: TGTGCCAGCAGCTTAGCGGTGGGAGGGGCTAATGAAAAACTGTTTTTT. It encodes CASSLAVGGANEKLFF.

V gene TRBV25-1 combines with J gene TRBJ2-5; TRBD1 aligns across 9 bases. The CDR3 is made up of 14 amino acids. CDR1 MGHDK and CDR2 SYGVNS come from the germline V gene. V was clipped by 6 bases and J by 5 bases; unmatched bases: 7. The CDR3 loop reads CASSLGQGEETQYF. CDR3 DNA sequence: TGTGCCAGCAGCCTGGGACAGGGCGAGGAGACCCAGTACTTC.

The chain carries TRBV6-1 and TRBJ2-3, with no clear D. V was clipped by 1 base and J by 2 bases, with 10 bases between them. The germline gives CDR1 MNHNS, CDR2 SASEGT. There are 15 residues in the CDR3. The CDR3 coding sequence is TGTGCCAGCAGTGAAGATACCTCGCCCACAGATACGCAGTATTTT. The encoded protein is CASSEDTSPTDTQYF.

This clone was seen only a few times. The CDR3 region is CASSFGGPNYGYTF. The DNA of the CDR3 is TGTGCCAGCAGTTTCGGGGGTCCTAACTATGGCTACACCTTC. The V call is TRBV28, the J call TRBJ1-2; maybe TRBD1 (5 bases). CDR1 and CDR2 from the germline V gene are MDHEN and SYDVKM. The V end lost 3 bases, the J end lost 0 bases, and 8 bases lay between the germline ends. This CDR3 region has 14 residues.

The gene calls are TRBV20-1 and TRBJ1-2; no clear D gene. The CDR3 runs 9 residues. Trimming cost V 7 bases and J 5 bases, with 5 bases left between them. Germline assignment: CDR1 DFQATT and CDR2 SNEGSKA (reference sequence). In DNA, the CDR3 is TGCAGTGGCAGATATGGCTACACCTTC. Protein product: CSGRYGYTF.

The chain is built from TRBV28 and TRBJ2-3; 14 bases align to TRBD2. This CDR3 has 15 residues. Trimming cost V 5 bases and J 8 bases; bases outside gene matches: 6. CDR1 is MDHEN, CDR2 SYDVKM, per germline. The CDR3 DNA is TGTGCCAGCAGTGCAGGGACTAGCGGGGGACCTACGCAGTATTTT. It is translated as CASSAGTSGGPTQYF.